These 13 T cell receptor beta chains were all obtained from the same sample, sequenced in a study of spatial heterogeneity in lung cancer. TCRdb reprocessed the 5' RACE reads with MiXCR, giving one entry per CDR3 protein. The sample contains tens of thousands of distinct CDR3 sequences, under 7.5% of which appear only once. Time point denoted: sample taken at primary tumor resection. The material sequenced was PBMCs, taken at surgery. These receptors came from a female donor with early-stage non-small cell lung cancer.

There are many counts of this clonotype. The V and J genes are TRBV9 and TRBJ2-1, with 8 nucleotides matching TRBD1. Trimming at V came to 0 bases and at J to 2 bases, leaving 1 base not matched to a gene. CDR3 size: 15 residues. Looked up from germline, CDR1 is SGDLS and CDR2 is YYNGEE. This CDR3 is CASSVGTGTYNEQFF. Written as DNA, the CDR3 is TGTGCCAGCAGCGTAGGGACAGGGACCTACAATGAGCAGTTCTTC.

This clonotype was found many times. The chain has TRBV2 and TRBJ2-7; 9 bases fit TRBD1. CDR1 is SNHLY and CDR2 is FYNNEI in the germline V gene. J gave up 7 bases and V 8 bases, and 9 bases lay outside the gene matches. CDR3 length: 13 amino acids. CDR3 region: CASRDREKGEQYV. As DNA, the CDR3 is TGTGCCAGCCGGGACAGGGAAAAAGGGGAGCAGTACGTC.

This clonotype was counted ten times or more. This chain connects TRBV7-2 to TRBJ1-1; 10 positions match TRBD1. Germline CDR1 is SGHTA and CDR2 is FQGNSA. V shed 4 bases and J 4 bases; nucleotides not matched to a gene: 12. This CDR3 comprises 17 residues. CDR3 coding DNA: TGTGCCAGCAGCTCCCTCGACAGGGGGCTTAGGAGCACTGAAGCTTTCTTT. The encoded protein is CASSSLDRGLRSTEAFF.

This clonotype was recorded many times. DNA of the CDR3: TGCAGCGCCCTCCGAGAACTGAACACTGAAGCTTTCTTT. Protein sequence: CSALRELNTEAFF. The V and J genes are TRBV29-1 and TRBJ1-1; no firm D call. The CDR3 is 13 amino acids. The ends were cut back, 7 bases at V and 0 bases at J, with 12 bases in the middle. Germline CDR1 SQVTM, CDR2 ANQGSEA. Full variable domain (outside the CDR3, taken from reference TRBV29-1 and TRBJ1-1): SAVISQKPSRDICQRGTSLTIQCQVDSQVTMMFWYRQQPGQSLTLIATANQGSEATYESGFVIDKFPISRPNLTFSTLTVSNMSPEDSSIYLCSALRELNTEAFFGQGTRLTVV.

This clonotype was counted a few times. The chain uses TRBV6-5 and TRBJ1-6; TRBD1 agrees at 10 bases. Germline CDR1 is MNHEY and CDR2 is SVGAGI. The junction had 9 bases not matched to a gene; V was cut back by 1 base and J by 9 bases. The CDR3 is 17 residues long. The DNA for the CDR3 is TGTGCCAGCAGTTACTTCCGGACAGGGGGAACGGGTTCACCCCTCCACTTT. Its protein is CASSYFRTGGTGSPLHF.

The table lists this clonotype with a few counts. The rearrangement joins TRBV6-1 to TRBJ1-1, with 7 nucleotides matching TRBD1. CDR1 is MNHNS and CDR2 is SASEGT in the germline V gene. The CDR3 has 14 residues. V trimming: 4 bases; J trimming: 8 bases; junction bases outside the gene matches: 10. CDR3 region: CASSGTGARGEAFF. The CDR3 DNA reads TGTGCCAGCAGTGGTACAGGGGCCAGAGGCGAAGCTTTCTTT.

This clonotype has a handful of counts. V gene TRBV5-1 combines with J gene TRBJ1-6; 7 bases are shared with TRBD1. The CDR3 is made up of 14 amino acids. Looked up from germline, CDR1 is SGHRS and CDR2 is YFSETQ. Unmatched junction bases numbered 3, after V lost 4 bases and J lost 5 bases. The DNA for the CDR3 is TGCGCCAGCAGCCCTACAGGGGATAATTCACCCCTCCACTTT. It encodes CASSPTGDNSPLHF.

This clonotype was recorded many times. V gene TRBV5-8 combines with J gene TRBJ1-1; D uncertain. Trimming pared 0 bases from V and 4 bases from J, leaving 4 bases between. The CDR3 sequence is 12 residues long. Per germline, CDR1 SGHTS and CDR2 YDEGEE. This chain's CDR3 is CASSLVATEAFF. The CDR3 DNA reads as TGTGCCAGCAGCTTGGTGGCCACTGAAGCTTTCTTT.

This clonotype showed up many times. The rearrangement uses TRBV28 and TRBJ2-2; TRBD1 might be the D (6 bases). The V and J ends lost 5 bases and 5 bases respectively, with 15 bases between them. The CDR3 runs to 15 residues. Germline V gene sequence: CDR1 MDHEN, CDR2 SYDVKM. The CDR3 loop reads CASSPPLGGTGELFF. DNA for the CDR3: TGTGCCAGCAGTCCACCGTTAGGGGGAACCGGGGAGCTGTTTTTT.

This clonotype was recorded many times. The chain combines TRBV20-1 with TRBJ2-2; D is unclear. This CDR3 is 13 amino acids long. The V end was cut by 6 bases, the J end by 7 bases, with 15 bases between. Germline CDR1 DFQATT, CDR2 SNEGSKA (reference sequence). CDR3 sequence (DNA): TGCAGTGCCCCCCCAAGAGGTCACGGGGAGCTGTTTTTT. Its translation: CSAPPRGHGELFF.

In this sample, this clonotype turned up many times. J is TRBJ2-1 and V is TRBV4-2; D is perhaps TRBD1 (5 bases). This CDR3 has 17 residues. V dropped 0 bases and J dropped 8 bases, with 20 bases sitting between them. Looked up from germline, CDR1 is LGHNA and CDR2 is YNFKEQ. The CDR3 loop reads CASSQDPLNSGIDEQFF. The CDR3 region has the DNA TGTGCCAGCAGCCAAGATCCCCTAAACTCAGGGATAGATGAGCAGTTCTTC.

This clonotype has ten or more counts. The chain combines TRBV6-5 with TRBJ1-2; a weak D match, TRBD1 (5 bases). With 7 bases removed from V and 6 bases from J, the gap between germline ends came to 15 bases. Germline CDR1 is MNHEY and CDR2 is SVGAGI. The CDR3 contains 13 residues. CDR3 coding DNA: TGTGCCAGCACCCTATCGGAAGGGGATGGCTACACCTTC. It translates to CASTLSEGDGYTF.

V gene TRBV5-1 combines with J gene TRBJ2-1; 9 bases are a match to TRBD2. Germline V gives CDR1 SGHRS, CDR2 YFSETQ. The CDR3 is made up of 15 amino acids. V gave up 4 bases and J gave up 10 bases; unmatched junction bases: 12. The CDR3 loop reads CASSPTTSGPGEQFF. CDR3 nucleotides: TGCGCCAGCAGCCCGACGACTAGCGGTCCTGGGGAGCAGTTCTTC.